Listed here are 20 T cell receptor beta chains from one sample, sequenced in a study of T cell changes during pregnancy in multiple sclerosis. Profiling relied on immunoSEQ multiplex PCR, and the TCRdb table lists in-frame clones only, not all of them. The table lists some 60,000 clones, roughly 90% of them singletons. The sequencing here drew on peripheral blood, taken in the first trimester of pregnancy. These receptors were collected from a female donor in good health, enrolled as a control in a pregnancy study.

This chain joins TRBV14 and TRBJ2-2; maybe TRBD1 (6 bases). Looked up from germline, CDR1 is SGHDN and CDR2 is FVKESK. The CDR3 extends over 15 amino acids. Trimming stripped 1 base from V and 3 bases from J, with 9 bases between. The CDR3 here is CASSQGQGYTGELFF. CDR3 coding DNA: TGTGCCAGCAGCCAAGGTCAGGGGTACACCGGGGAGCTGTTTTTT.

This clone showed up just a few times. The V gene is TRBV5-5, the J gene TRBJ1-2; D not certain. Germline V CDR1 and CDR2: SGHKS, YYEKEE (reference sequence). The CDR3 is 15 residues long. Trimming stripped 4 bases from V and 4 bases from J, with 17 bases between. In DNA, the CDR3 is TGTGCCAGCAGCCACGCAGAGGGAACTAGCTATGGCTACACCTTC. Protein sequence: CASSHAEGTSYGYTF.

The chain has TRBV4-3 and TRBJ1-4; a possible D gene is TRBD1 (6 bases). With 1 base removed from V and 8 bases from J, the gap between germline ends came to 14 bases. The CDR3 loop spans 15 amino acids. Germline V lookup: CDR1 LGHNA, CDR2 YSLEER. This chain's CDR3 is CASSQVGRGREKLFF. In DNA form, the CDR3 reads TGCGCCAGCAGCCAAGTGGGCAGGGGTAGGGAAAAACTGTTTTTT.

The CDR3 nucleotides read TGTGCCAGTAGCTATTCGACAGCCTATGGCTACACCTTC. Translated: CASSYSTAYGYTF. The V call is TRBV19, the J call TRBJ1-2, with a weak D call TRBD1 (5 bases). This CDR3 contains 13 residues. Trimming took off 6 bases at V and 4 bases at J, with 12 bases between the two ends. Germline CDR1 reads LNHDA; CDR2 reads SQIVND (reference sequence).

This chain joins TRBV10-3 and TRBJ2-4, with D possibly matching TRBD1 (5 bases). This CDR3 has 16 residues. The germline CDR1 and CDR2 sequences are ENHRY and SYGVKD. V lost 4 bases and J 0 bases, leaving 13 bases between the germline ends. This CDR3 reads CAISGEGDLAKNIQYF. The CDR3 DNA follows: TGTGCCATCAGTGGGGAAGGGGATCTAGCCAAAAACATTCAGTACTTC.

This clone was counted once. This chain connects TRBV25-1 to TRBJ2-7, with TRBD1 matching 9 bases. Losses at the gene ends were 6 bases for V and 5 bases for J; bases not matched to a gene: 5. Looked up from germline, CDR1 is MGHDK and CDR2 is SYGVNS. The CDR3 is 13 amino acids. The CDR3 coding sequence is TGTGCCAGCAGACAGGGGGCTTATCACGAGCAGTACTTC. Translation gives CASRQGAYHEQYF.

The chain carries TRBV6-1 and TRBJ1-2, with TRBD1 matching over 10 bases. This CDR3 region has 15 residues. The germline V gene encodes CDR1 MNHNS and CDR2 SASEGT. V shed 5 bases, J shed 5 bases, and the junction held 8 bases outside the gene matches. CDR3 coding DNA: TGTGCCAGCAGTACTAGACAGGGGGCTCGGTATGGCTACACCTTC. This codes for CASSTRQGARYGYTF.

The rearrangement links TRBV5-1 to TRBJ2-1; D may be TRBD2 (7 bases). The CDR3 is 16 residues long. Germline V CDR1 and CDR2: SGHRS, YFSETQ. The germline V and J ends were trimmed by 4 bases and 4 bases, with 18 bases remaining between them. In DNA, the CDR3 is TGCGCCAGCAGCGCCCCGGGGGGCGGAGGTTACAATGAGCAGTTCTTC. This sequence encodes CASSAPGGGGYNEQFF.

V is TRBV5-1 and J is TRBJ2-3, with D uncertain. Germline CDR1 and CDR2: SGHRS and YFSETQ. Trimming left V 7 bases short and J 1 base short, with 10 bases between. This CDR3 is 13 amino acids long. This chain's CDR3 is CASRSGGTDTQYF. The CDR3 DNA reads TGCGCCAGCCGCTCCGGAGGCACAGATACGCAGTATTTT.

The chain is built from TRBV7-2 and TRBJ1-3; possible D gene TRBD1, 6 bases. Germline V gives CDR1 SGHTA, CDR2 FQGNSA. The CDR3 length is 16 residues. The germline V and J ends were trimmed by 2 bases and 0 bases, with 11 bases remaining between them. The CDR3 region is CASSLTGQNSGNTIYF. CDR3 nucleotide sequence: TGTGCCAGCAGCTTAACGGGACAAAACTCTGGAAACACCATATATTTT.

This clone appeared once. The V gene is TRBV4-1, the J gene TRBJ1-2, with TRBD1 matching over 9 bases. With V trimmed by 4 bases and J by 0 bases, 3 bases remained unmatched. CDR1 and CDR2 (germline): MGHRA, YSYEKL. The CDR3 is 15 residues long. This CDR3 is CASSPGQGTNYGYTF. Here the CDR3 DNA reads TGCGCCAGCAGCCCAGGACAGGGGACTAACTATGGCTACACCTTC.

This clone was observed a few times. This sequence joins TRBV19 and TRBJ1-5; weak D call: TRBD1 (6 bases). The CDR3 contains 13 residues. The germline gives CDR1 LNHDA, CDR2 SQIVND (reference sequence). The V end lost 8 bases, the J end lost 4 bases, and 12 bases lay between the germline ends. In DNA form, the CDR3 reads TGTGCCAGTTCAGGGGCCGGTAATCAGCCCCAGCATTTT. Its protein is CASSGAGNQPQHF.

The chain couples TRBV5-4 to TRBJ2-2; D might be TRBD1 (5 bases). Germline V lookup: CDR1 SGHNT, CDR2 YYREEE (reference sequence). With 2 bases removed from V and 6 bases from J, the gap between germline ends came to 17 bases. This CDR3 comprises 16 residues. CDR3 in DNA: TGTGCCAGCAGCTTTCCGGGCGGACAAATCGCCGGGGAGCTGTTTTTT. Translating gives CASSFPGGQIAGELFF.

This chain uses TRBV2 with TRBJ2-7; D might be TRBD2 (6 bases). From germline, CDR1 is SNHLY and CDR2 FYNNEI. This CDR3 contains 14 residues. V shed 4 bases and J shed 3 bases, with 13 bases lying between them. CDR3 region: CASSGLAQYYEQYF. As DNA, the CDR3 is TGTGCCAGCAGTGGCCTAGCGCAATACTACGAGCAGTACTTC.

This chain uses TRBV13 with TRBJ2-1, with a weak D call TRBD2 (5 bases). V was cut by 5 bases and J by 9 bases, with 20 bases left in between. The V gene's germline CDR1 is PRHDT and CDR2 FYEKMQ (reference sequence). The CDR3 has 15 amino acids. The DNA of the CDR3 is TGTGCCAGCAGCCCCTTTGGGCTATATGAGGGTGAGCAGTTCTTC. Its translation: CASSPFGLYEGEQFF.

The chain joins TRBV29-1 to TRBJ2-1, with 8 bases identical to TRBD2. The V gene's germline CDR1 is SQVTM and CDR2 ANQGSEA. This CDR3 has 12 residues. J was trimmed by 5 bases and V by 7 bases; bases with no gene match: 4. The CDR3 region has the DNA TGCAGCGCTCCCGGGAGGGACAATGAGCAGTTCTTC. Its translation is CSAPGRDNEQFF.

The chain recombines TRBV6-1 with TRBJ2-7; tentative D call: TRBD2 (6 bases). Germline V CDR1 and CDR2: MNHNS, SASEGT. There are 15 residues in the CDR3. Trimming removed 2 bases from V and 2 bases from J, with 13 bases in between. CDR3 in amino acids: CASSEMEGIAYEQYF. The CDR3 DNA reads TGTGCCAGCAGTGAAATGGAGGGGATAGCCTACGAGCAGTACTTC.

The genes are TRBV11-2 and TRBJ2-1; unclear D gene. The CDR3 extends over 11 amino acids. Looked up from germline, CDR1 is SGHAT and CDR2 is FQNNGV. Trimming shortened V by 6 bases and J by 4 bases, and 4 bases separated the two germline ends. The DNA for the CDR3 is TGTGCCAGCAGATCTTACAATGAGCAGTTCTTC. It codes for CASRSYNEQFF.

J is TRBJ2-1 and V is TRBV4-1, with a tentative D call TRBD1 (5 bases). Trimming pared 0 bases from V and 8 bases from J, leaving 11 bases between. Germline V CDR1 and CDR2: MGHRA, YSYEKL. CDR3 length equals 14 residues. CDR3 loop: CASSQDRDVDEQFF. In DNA form, the CDR3 reads TGCGCCAGCAGCCAAGACAGGGATGTTGATGAGCAGTTCTTC.

The rearrangement uses TRBV7-8 and TRBJ1-3; D gene unclear. This CDR3 has 17 residues. The V gene's germline CDR1 is SGHVS and CDR2 FQNEAQ. The ends were cut back, 5 bases at V and 1 base at J, with 18 bases in the middle. The CDR3 spells CASSPSPGLKSGNTIYF. CDR3 in DNA: TGTGCCAGCAGCCCGAGCCCTGGACTAAAATCTGGAAACACCATATATTTT.